This paragraph reports one TCR beta chain. These data belong to a study of cytotoxic CD8 clonotypes in ibrutinib-treated CLL. Study summary: Some 10 relapsed/refractory, about 14 treatment-naive; around 18 IGHV unmutated.

Genomic DNA (around 2 micrograms) was obtained from cryopreserved PBMCs for construction of TCR beta libraries. Sequenced by immunoSEQ multiplex PCR; TCRdb stores in-frame clones only, minus some. The repertoire holds 150,000 or so clones, about 80% seen once, with 3.5% to 5.5% in the top ten. This CDR3 comprises 18 residues. Per germline, CDR1 MGHRA and CDR2 YSYEKL. Trimming cost V 3 bases and J 0 bases; bases outside gene matches: 11. The rearrangement uses TRBV4-1 and TRBJ1-1, with 9 bases aligning to TRBD1. The input for sequencing was PBMCs, taken after 24 months of ibrutinib treatment. The receptor's source is a human donor with chronic lymphocytic leukemia. The CDR3 is CASSQSRQGGSVNTEAFF. CDR3 sequence (DNA): TGCGCCAGCAGCCAGAGTCGACAGGGGGGCTCGGTGAACACTGAAGCTTTCTTT.